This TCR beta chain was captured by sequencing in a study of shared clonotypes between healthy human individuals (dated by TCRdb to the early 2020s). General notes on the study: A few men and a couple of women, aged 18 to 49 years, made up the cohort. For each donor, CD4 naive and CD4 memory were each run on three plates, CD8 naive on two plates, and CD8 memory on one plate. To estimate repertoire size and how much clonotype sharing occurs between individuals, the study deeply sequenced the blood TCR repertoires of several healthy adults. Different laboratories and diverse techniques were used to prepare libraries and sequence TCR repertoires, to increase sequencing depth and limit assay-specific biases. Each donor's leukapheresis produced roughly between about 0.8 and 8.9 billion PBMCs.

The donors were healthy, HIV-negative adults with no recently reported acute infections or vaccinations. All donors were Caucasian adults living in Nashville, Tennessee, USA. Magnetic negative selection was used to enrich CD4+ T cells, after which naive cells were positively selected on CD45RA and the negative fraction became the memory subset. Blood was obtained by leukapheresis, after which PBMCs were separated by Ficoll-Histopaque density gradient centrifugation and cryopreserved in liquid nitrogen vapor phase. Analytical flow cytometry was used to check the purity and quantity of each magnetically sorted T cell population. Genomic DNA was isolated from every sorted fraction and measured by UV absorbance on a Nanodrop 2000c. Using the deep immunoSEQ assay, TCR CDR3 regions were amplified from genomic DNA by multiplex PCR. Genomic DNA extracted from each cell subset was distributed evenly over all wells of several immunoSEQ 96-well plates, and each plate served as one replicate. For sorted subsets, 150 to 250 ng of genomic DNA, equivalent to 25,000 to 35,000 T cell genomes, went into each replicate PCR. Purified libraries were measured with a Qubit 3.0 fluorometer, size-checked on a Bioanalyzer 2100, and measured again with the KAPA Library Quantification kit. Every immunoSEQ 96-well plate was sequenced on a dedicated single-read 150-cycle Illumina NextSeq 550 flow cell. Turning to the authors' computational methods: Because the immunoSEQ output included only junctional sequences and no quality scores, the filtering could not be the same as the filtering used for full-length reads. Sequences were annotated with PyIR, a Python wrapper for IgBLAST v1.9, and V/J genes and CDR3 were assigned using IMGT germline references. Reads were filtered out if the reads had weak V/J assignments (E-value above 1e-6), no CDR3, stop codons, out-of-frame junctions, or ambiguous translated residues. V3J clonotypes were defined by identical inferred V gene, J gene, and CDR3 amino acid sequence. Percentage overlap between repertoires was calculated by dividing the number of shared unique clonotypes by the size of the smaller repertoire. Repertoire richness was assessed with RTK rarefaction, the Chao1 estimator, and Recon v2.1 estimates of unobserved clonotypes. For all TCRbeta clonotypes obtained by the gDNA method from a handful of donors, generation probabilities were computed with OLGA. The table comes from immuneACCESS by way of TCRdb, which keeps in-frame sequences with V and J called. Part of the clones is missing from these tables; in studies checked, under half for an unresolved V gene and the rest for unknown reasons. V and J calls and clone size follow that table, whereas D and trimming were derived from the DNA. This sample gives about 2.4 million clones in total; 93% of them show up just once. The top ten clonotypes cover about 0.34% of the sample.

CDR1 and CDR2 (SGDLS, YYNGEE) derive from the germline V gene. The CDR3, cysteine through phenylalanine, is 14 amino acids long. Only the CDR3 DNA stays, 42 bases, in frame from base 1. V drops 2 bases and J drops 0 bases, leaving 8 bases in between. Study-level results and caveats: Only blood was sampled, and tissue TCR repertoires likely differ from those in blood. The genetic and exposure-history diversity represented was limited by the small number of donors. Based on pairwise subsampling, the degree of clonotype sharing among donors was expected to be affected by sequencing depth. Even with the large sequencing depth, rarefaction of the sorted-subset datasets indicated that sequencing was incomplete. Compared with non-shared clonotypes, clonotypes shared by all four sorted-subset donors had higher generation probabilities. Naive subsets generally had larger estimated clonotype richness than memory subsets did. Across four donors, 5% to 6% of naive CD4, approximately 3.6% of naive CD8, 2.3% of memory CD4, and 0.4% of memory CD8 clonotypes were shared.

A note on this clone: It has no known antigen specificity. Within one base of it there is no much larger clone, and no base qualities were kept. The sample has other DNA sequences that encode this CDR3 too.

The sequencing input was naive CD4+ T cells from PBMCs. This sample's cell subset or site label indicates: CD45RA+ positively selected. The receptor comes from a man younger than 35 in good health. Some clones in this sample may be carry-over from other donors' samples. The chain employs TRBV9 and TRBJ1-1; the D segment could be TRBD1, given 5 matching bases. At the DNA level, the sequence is TGTGCCAGCAGCGTTGACAGTATGAACACTGAAGCTTTCTTT. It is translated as CASSVDSMNTEAFF. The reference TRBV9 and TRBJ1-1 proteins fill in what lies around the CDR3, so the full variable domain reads DSGVTQTPKHLITATGQRVTLRCSPRSGDLSVYWYQQSLDQGLQFLIQYYNGEERAKGNILERFSAQQFPDLHSELNLSSLELGDSALYFCASSVDSMNTEAFFGQGTRLTVV.